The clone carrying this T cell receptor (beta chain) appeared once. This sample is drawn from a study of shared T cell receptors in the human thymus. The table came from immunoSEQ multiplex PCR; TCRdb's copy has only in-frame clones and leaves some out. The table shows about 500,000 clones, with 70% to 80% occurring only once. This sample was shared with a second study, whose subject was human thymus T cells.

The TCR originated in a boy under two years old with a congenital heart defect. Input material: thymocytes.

This CDR3 reads CASTSLAGDRDGELFF. The CDR3 DNA reads TGTGCCAGCACCTCGCTAGCGGGAGATAGAGACGGGGAGCTGTTTTTT. The rearrangement links TRBV2 to TRBJ2-2, with 10 bases matching TRBD2. CDR3 size: 16 residues. Germline V gene sequence: CDR1 SNHLY, CDR2 FYNNEI. The V gene end was trimmed by 7 bases and the J gene end by 7 bases; junction bases not matched to a gene: 12. Full variable domain (missing parts from reference TRBV2 and TRBJ2-2): EPEVTQTPSHQVTQMGQEVILRCVPISNHLYFYWYRQILGQKVEFLVSFYNNEISEKSEIFDDQFSVERPDGSNFTLKIRSTKLEDSAMYFCASTSLAGDRDGELFFGEGSRLTVL.